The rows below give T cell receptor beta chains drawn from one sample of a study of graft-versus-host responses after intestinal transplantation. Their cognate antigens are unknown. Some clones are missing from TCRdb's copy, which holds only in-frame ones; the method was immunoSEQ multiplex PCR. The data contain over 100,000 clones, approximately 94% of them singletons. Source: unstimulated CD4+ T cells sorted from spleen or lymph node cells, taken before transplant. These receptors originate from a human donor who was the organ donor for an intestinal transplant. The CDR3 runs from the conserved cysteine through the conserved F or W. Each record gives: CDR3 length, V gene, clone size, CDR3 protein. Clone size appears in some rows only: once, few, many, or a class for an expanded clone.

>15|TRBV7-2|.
CASSLILPGQDGYTF
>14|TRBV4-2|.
CASSQDTGDQPQHF
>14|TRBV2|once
CASSESGKAYGYTF
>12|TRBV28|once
CASSLGQGGYTF
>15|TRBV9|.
CASSVASGQNYGYTF
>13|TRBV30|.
CAWSVGTPDTQYF
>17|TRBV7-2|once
CASIKRPREGLGETQYF
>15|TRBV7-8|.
CASSLSRQSYEKLFF
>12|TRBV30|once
CAWSVSGGEQYF
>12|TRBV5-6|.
CASSPGLREQFF
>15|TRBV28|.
CASSLPQGARSGYTF
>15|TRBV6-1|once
CASSLTGGADTEAFF
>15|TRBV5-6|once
CASSLDGRSTGELFF
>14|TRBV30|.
CAWSGGVSNSEQYF
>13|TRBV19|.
CASSIGRDYGYTF
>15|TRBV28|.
CASSLARQGGNTIYF